This TCR beta chain was recovered during a study of shared clonotypes between healthy human individuals. In the naive CD8 group, cells lacked CD45RO and were positively selected for CCR7, so terminally differentiated effector memory CD45RA+ cells were left out. The protocol was immunoSEQ multiplex PCR, while the TCRdb copy is restricted to in-frame clones and leaves out a portion. This table holds about 870,000 clones, around 93% found once. The V gene's germline CDR1 is MDHEN and CDR2 SYDVKM. The germline V and J ends were trimmed by 7 bases and 1 base, with 11 bases remaining between them. The CDR3 runs to 14 residues.

The material sequenced was naive CD8+ T cells sorted from blood. This receptor was taken from a man aged 25-40 years in good health. The rearrangement links TRBV28 to TRBJ1-5; D call uncertain. The CDR3 nucleotides are TGTGCCAGCACCCTATCGGCCAGCAATCAGCCCCAGCATTTT. Protein sequence: CASTLSASNQPQHF.